This TCR beta chain was obtained from a study of radiotherapy plus CTLA-4 blockade in lung cancer (dated by TCRdb to between 2017 and 2018). Notes on the research overall: Among enrolled patients, approximately 17% had an objective response and about 30% reached disease control. The study at large found these results: The strongest predictors of response were reported to be early dynamic shifts in blood T cell clones along with a rise in serum interferon-beta following radiation. After treatment with radiotherapy and ipilimumab, TCR clones that came from tumors expanded in the peripheral blood.

The study tested focal radiation therapy combined with CTLA-4 blockade (ipilimumab) in patients with chemo-refractory metastatic non-small-cell lung cancer. Library preparation employed the immunoSEQ multiplex PCR assay. TCRdb mirrors the immuneACCESS table, restricted to in-frame sequences. Some clones are absent from its copies; in checked studies, under half trace to an unresolved V gene, and the reason for the others is unknown. This sample lists about 28,000 clones; roughly 83% were detected once. Around 17% of the sample comes from the top ten. This clone was detected once. Its antigen remains undetermined. No per-base quality is available; no much larger clone lies one base away. The junction shows trimming of 6 bases on V and 4 bases on J, plus 16 bases between the germline ends. There are 14 amino acids in the CDR3, from cysteine to phenylalanine inclusive. The kept DNA is CDR3 alone, 42 bases in frame from the first base. CDR1 and CDR2, looked up from the germline V gene, are SGHRS and YFSETQ.

The sequencing used peripheral blood, collected from a patient treated with radiotherapy plus ipilimumab. The V and J genes are TRBV5-1 and TRBJ1-1, with TRBD1 as a weak D call on 5 bases. This TCR was sampled from a human donor with non-small cell lung cancer that progressed on radiotherapy plus ipilimumab. The CDR3 corresponds to CASTPEGPGTEAFF. The nucleotide sequence is given as TGCGCCAGCACCCCCGAGGGGCCGGGCACTGAAGCTTTCTTT.